The rows below give T cell receptor beta chains drawn from one sample of a study of blood T cell repertoires in COVID-19. Profiled with immunoSEQ multiplex PCR; TCRdb holds only in-frame clones, not every one. The sample includes fewer than 250,000 clones, more than 80% of them seen just once. Input material: PBMCs or T cells enriched from blood (not recorded which). The receptors here all came from a man aged 60 to 69 who had recovered from COVID-19. The CDR3 runs from the conserved cysteine through the conserved F or W. The D gene is left open where the match is weak. Some rows have no size entry. The others give once, few or many, or a class for an expanded clone.

>TRBV27|.|.|17|TRBJ1-6
TGTGCCAGCACCCGGGAGCGTCCCATGGGAGGGCATTCACCCCTCCACTTT
CASTRERPMGGHSPLHF
>TRBV7-2|TRBD2|once|15|TRBJ2-7
TGTGCCAGCAGCTCGCGGGGGAACCCTACCTACGAGCAGTACTTC
CASSSRGNPTYEQYF
>TRBV3-1/TRBV3-2|TRBD1|.|12|TRBJ1-1
TGTGCCAGCAGCCAAAGACAGGGGTACGCTTTCTTT
CASSQRQGYAFF
>TRBV24-1|TRBD1|.|16|TRBJ2-1
TGTGCCACCAGTGGGGCCGGGACAGGGATAATGGATGAGCAGTTCTTC
CATSGAGTGIMDEQFF
>TRBV25-1|TRBD1|.|15|TRBJ1-2
TGTGCCAGCCAAGGGACAGACCTCAAAAACTATGGCTACACCTTC
CASQGTDLKNYGYTF
>TRBV7-2|TRBD2|.|16|TRBJ2-3
TGTGCCAGCAGCTCGAGACTAGCGGGGGGATCAGATACGCAGTATTTT
CASSSRLAGGSDTQYF
>TRBV3-1/TRBV3-2|TRBD1|.|16|TRBJ1-2
TGTGCCAGCAGCCCGCAGTGGCAGGGGGCGACTGGTGGCTACACCTTC
CASSPQWQGATGGYTF
>TRBV5-1|TRBD1|.|18|TRBJ2-5
TGCGCCAGCAGCTTGGGAAGTCTCTGGCAGGGGGTCCAAGAGACCCAGTACTTC
CASSLGSLWQGVQETQYF
>TRBV7-2|.|.|15|TRBJ1-5
TGTGCCAGCAGCCCCGGGCAGGGAAACAATCAGCCCCAGCATTTT
CASSPGQGNNQPQHF
>TRBV4-3|.|.|17|TRBJ1-6
TGCGCCAGCAGCCAAGACCCCCTTCAGGGTACGTCCGGACCCCTCCACTTT
CASSQDPLQGTSGPLHF
>TRBV5-1|.|once|15|TRBJ1-2
TGCGCCAGCAGCTCGAATACCGGGACATCAAATGGCTACACCTTC
CASSSNTGTSNGYTF
>TRBV3-1/TRBV3-2|.|.|16|TRBJ1-6
TGTGCCAGCAGCCAAAGAGCGAGCTCCTATAATTCACCCCTCCACTTT
CASSQRASSYNSPLHF
>TRBV7-2|TRBD1|.|15|TRBJ1-5
TGTGCCAGCAGGTCGACAGGGTGGGGGAATCAGCCCCAGCATTTT
CASRSTGWGNQPQHF
>TRBV5-1|TRBD1|.|16|TRBJ2-2
TGCGCCAGCAGCTTGACCGGGACAGCTAACACCGGGGAGCTGTTTTTT
CASSLTGTANTGELFF
>TRBV12-3/TRBV12-4|.|.|13|TRBJ1-2
TGTGCCAGCAGTGCCGGGACACTCTATGGCTACACCTTC
CASSAGTLYGYTF
>TRBV3-1/TRBV3-2|.|.|13|TRBJ1-1
TGTGCCAGCAGGCGAGGTGAAGGAACTGAAGCTTTCTTT
CASRRGEGTEAFF
>TRBV19|.|.|13|TRBJ1-6
TGTGCCAGTACGGGGGGAACGAGATCACCCCTCCACTTT
CASTGGTRSPLHF
>TRBV4-2|.|.|15|TRBJ2-5
TGTGCCAGCAGCCAAGAAAGGGGTTTCCAAGAGACCCAGTACTTC
CASSQERGFQETQYF
>TRBV7-9|.|.|14|TRBJ1-2
TGTGCCAGCAGCCTGGGAGCGGGACCTAGTGGCTACACCTTC
CASSLGAGPSGYTF
>TRBV19|TRBD2|.|14|TRBJ2-5
TGTGCCAGCTCTAGCGGGGGGCGACAAGAGACCCAGTACTTC
CASSSGGRQETQYF
>TRBV7-9|TRBD1|once|13|TRBJ1-2
TGTGCCAGCAGCTTGGGACAGGGTTTTGGCTACACCTTC
CASSLGQGFGYTF
>TRBV27|TRBD1|few|15|TRBJ1-1
TGTGCCAGCAGTGCCAGGACAGGGGCTTACACTGAAGCTTTCTTT
CASSARTGAYTEAFF
>TRBV10-3|TRBD2|.|15|TRBJ2-1
TGTGCCATCAGCCCCGGGACTAGCGGGGGGTATGAGCAGTTCTTC
CAISPGTSGGYEQFF
>TRBV9|TRBD2|.|15|TRBJ2-6
TGCGCCAGCAGCGGGGGGGGGCCCGGGGCCAACGTCCTGACTTTC
CASSGGGPGANVLTF
>TRBV2|TRBD1|.|14|TRBJ1-1
TGTGCCAGCAGGACGACAGGGGGTGGGACTGAAGCTTTCTTT
CASRTTGGGTEAFF
>TRBV2|.|once|13|TRBJ2-3
TGTGCCAGCAGAACAATAAGCACAGATACGCAGTATTTT
CASRTISTDTQYF
>TRBV4-2|.|.|17|TRBJ1-2
TGTGCCAGCAGCCAAGATCTTGCGGGGGGCGTTGTCTATGGCTACACCTTC
CASSQDLAGGVVYGYTF
>TRBV25-1|.|.|13|TRBJ2-7
TGTGCCAGCAGTGAATATGTCAGGGACGAGCAGTACTTC
CASSEYVRDEQYF
>TRBV6-2/TRBV6-3|.|.|14|TRBJ1-2
TGTGCCAGCAGCCTTACGCAGGGGCACTATGGCTACACCTTC
CASSLTQGHYGYTF
>TRBV11-2|TRBD2|.|15|TRBJ2-3
TGTGCCAGCAGAATACTAGCGGGGGGCACAGATACGCAGTATTTT
CASRILAGGTDTQYF
>TRBV5-6|.|.|14|TRBJ1-2
TGTGCCAGCAGCTTGCCGGGGGGTGCCTATGGCTACACCTTC
CASSLPGGAYGYTF